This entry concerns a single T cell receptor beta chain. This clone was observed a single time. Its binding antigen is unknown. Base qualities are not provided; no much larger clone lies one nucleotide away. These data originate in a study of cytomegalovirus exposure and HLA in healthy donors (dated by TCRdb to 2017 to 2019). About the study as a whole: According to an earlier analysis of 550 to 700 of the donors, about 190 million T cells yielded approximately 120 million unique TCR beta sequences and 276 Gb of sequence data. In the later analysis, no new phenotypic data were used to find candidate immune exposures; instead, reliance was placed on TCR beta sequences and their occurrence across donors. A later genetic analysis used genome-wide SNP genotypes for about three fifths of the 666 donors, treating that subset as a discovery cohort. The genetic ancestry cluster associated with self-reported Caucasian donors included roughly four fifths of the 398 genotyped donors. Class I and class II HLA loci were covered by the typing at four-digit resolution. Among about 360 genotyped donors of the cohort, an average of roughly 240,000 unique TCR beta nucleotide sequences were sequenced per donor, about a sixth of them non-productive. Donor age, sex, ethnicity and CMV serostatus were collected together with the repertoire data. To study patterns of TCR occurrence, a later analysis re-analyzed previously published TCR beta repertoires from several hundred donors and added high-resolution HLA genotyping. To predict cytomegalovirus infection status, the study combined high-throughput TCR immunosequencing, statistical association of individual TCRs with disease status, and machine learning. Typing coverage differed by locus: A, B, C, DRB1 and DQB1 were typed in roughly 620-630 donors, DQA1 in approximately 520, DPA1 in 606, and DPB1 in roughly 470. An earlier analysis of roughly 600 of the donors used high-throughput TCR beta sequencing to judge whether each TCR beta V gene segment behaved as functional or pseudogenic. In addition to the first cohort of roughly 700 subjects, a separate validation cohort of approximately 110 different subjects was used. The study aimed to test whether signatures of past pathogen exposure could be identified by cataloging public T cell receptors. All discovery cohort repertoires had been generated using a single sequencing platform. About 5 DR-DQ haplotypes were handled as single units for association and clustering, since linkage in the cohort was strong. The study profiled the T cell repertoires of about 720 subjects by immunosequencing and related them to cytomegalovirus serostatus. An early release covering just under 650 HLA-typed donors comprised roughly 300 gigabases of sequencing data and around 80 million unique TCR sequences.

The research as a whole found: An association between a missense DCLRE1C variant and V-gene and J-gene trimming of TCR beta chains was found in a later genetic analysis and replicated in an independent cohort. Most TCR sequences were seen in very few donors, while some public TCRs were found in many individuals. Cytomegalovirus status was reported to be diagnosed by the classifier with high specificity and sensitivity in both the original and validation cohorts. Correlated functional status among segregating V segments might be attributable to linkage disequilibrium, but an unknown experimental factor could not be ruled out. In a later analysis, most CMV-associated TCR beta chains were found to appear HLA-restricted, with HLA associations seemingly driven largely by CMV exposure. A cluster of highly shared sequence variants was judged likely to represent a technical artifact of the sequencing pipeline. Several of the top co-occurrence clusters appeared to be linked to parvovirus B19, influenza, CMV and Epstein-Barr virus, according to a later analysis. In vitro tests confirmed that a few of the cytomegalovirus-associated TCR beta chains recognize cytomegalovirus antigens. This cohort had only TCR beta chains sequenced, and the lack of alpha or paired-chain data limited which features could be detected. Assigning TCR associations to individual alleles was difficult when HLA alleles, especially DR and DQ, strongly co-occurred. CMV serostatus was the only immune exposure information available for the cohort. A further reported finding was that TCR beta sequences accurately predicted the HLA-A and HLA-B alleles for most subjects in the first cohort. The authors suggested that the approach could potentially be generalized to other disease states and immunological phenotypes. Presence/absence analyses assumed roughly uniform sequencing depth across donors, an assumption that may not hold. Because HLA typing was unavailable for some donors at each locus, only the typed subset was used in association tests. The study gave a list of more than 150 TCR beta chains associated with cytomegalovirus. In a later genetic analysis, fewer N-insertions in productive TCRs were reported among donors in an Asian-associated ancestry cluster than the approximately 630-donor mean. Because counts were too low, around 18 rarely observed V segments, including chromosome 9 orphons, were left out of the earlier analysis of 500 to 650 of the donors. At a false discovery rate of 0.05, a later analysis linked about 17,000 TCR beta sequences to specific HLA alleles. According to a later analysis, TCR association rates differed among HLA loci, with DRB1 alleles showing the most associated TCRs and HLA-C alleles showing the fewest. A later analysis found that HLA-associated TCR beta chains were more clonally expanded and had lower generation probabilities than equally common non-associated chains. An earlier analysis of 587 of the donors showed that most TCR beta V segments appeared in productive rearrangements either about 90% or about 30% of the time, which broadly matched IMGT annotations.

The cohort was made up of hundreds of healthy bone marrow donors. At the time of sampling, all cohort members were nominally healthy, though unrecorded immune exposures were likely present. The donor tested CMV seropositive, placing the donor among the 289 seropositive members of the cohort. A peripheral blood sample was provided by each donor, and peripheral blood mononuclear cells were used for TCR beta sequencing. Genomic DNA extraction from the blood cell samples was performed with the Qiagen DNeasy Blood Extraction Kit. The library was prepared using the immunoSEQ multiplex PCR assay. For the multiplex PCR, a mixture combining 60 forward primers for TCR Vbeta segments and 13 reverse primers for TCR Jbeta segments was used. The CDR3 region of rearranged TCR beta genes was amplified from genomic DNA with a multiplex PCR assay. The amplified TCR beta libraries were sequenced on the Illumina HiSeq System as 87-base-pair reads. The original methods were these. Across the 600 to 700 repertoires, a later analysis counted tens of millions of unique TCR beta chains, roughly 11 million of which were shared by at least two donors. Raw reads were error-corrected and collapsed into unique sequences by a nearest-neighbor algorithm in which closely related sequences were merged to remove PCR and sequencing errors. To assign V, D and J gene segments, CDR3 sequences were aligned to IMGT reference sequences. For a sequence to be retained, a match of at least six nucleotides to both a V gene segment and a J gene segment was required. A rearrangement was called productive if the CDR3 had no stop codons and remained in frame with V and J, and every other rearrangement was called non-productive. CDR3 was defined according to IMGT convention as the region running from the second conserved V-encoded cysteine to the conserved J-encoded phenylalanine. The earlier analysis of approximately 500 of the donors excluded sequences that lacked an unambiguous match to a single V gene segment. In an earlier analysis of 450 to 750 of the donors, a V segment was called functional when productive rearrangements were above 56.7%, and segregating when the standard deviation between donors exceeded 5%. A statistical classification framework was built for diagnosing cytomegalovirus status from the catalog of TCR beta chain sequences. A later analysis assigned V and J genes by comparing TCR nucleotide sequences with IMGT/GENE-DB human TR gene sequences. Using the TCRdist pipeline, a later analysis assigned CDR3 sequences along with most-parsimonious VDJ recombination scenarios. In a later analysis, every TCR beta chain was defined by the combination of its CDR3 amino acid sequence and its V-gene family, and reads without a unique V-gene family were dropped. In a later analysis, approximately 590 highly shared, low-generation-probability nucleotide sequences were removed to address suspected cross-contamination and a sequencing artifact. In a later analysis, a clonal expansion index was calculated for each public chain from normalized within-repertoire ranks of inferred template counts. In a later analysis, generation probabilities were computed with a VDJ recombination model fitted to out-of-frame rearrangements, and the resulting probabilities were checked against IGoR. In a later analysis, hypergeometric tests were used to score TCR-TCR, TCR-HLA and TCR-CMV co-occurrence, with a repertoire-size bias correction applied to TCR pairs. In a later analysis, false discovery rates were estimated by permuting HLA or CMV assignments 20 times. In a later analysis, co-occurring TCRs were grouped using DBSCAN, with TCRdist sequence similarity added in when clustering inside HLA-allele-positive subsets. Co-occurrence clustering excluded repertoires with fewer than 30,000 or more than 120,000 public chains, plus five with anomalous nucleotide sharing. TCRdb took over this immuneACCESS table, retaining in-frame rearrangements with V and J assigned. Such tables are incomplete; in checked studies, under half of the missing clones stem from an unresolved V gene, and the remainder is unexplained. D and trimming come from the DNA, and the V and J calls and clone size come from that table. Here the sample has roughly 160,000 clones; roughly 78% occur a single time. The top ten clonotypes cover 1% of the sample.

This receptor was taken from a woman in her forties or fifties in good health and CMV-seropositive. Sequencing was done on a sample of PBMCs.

The CDR3 loop reads CASNNRGLNTEAFF. The nucleotides read TGTGCCAGCAACAATAGGGGATTGAACACTGAAGCTTTCTTT. The chain joins TRBV28 to TRBJ1-1, with a tentative D gene TRBD1 over 5 matching bases. The V end loses 7 bases and the J end loses 0 bases, and a stretch of 12 bases separates them. CDR1 is given as MDHEN and CDR2 as SYDVKM, both from the germline V gene. Inclusive of the bounding cysteine and phenylalanine, the CDR3 is 14 residues long. The DNA shown is the 42-base CDR3, in frame from base 1.